These 30 T cell receptor beta chains were sequenced from one sample in a study of CD8+ T cells in alopecia areata. Treatment given: oral pan-JAK inhibitor, 5-10 mg twice daily. In each case, RNA was isolated and then reverse transcribed into cDNA as the sequencing template. Sequencing used immunoSEQ multiplex PCR; TCRdb keeps in-frame clones, though not all of them. In the table there are approximately 100,000 clones, over 75% of which are singletons. Sample: CD8+ T cells sorted from blood, taken between weeks 30 and 35, from a patient treated with tofacitinib. The source of these receptors is a human donor with alopecia areata.

The V and J genes are TRBV7-8 and TRBJ1-1, with unresolved D. Germline V gives CDR1 SGHVS, CDR2 FQNEAQ. The CDR3 runs 15 residues. V lost 1 base and J 0 bases, leaving 9 bases between the germline ends. Here the CDR3 DNA reads TGTGCCAGCAGCTTAGGGGCCCTTATGAACACTGAAGCTTTCTTT. It translates to CASSLGALMNTEAFF.

This clone was observed a handful of times. The chain couples TRBV14 to TRBJ2-1, with D possibly TRBD1 on 5 matching bases. This CDR3 is 16 amino acids long. V gave up 4 bases and J gave up 2 bases, with 15 bases separating them. The germline CDR1 and CDR2 sequences are SGHDN and FVKESK. The CDR3 DNA reads as TGTGCCAGCAGCCGAACTCAGGGTACTACCTACAATGAGCAGTTCTTC. As protein: CASSRTQGTTYNEQFF.

The rearrangement uses TRBV7-8 and TRBJ2-3, with 8 bases matching TRBD2. The germline V gene encodes CDR1 SGHVS and CDR2 FQNEAQ. CDR3 size: 15 residues. Losses at the gene ends were 1 base for V and 6 bases for J; bases not matched to a gene: 6. The DNA for the CDR3 is TGTGCCAGCAGCTTAGTAGCGGGGTCCACGGATACGCAGTATTTT. It encodes CASSLVAGSTDTQYF.

This chain connects TRBV7-6 to TRBJ1-2, with 8 bases matching TRBD1. J lost 2 bases, V lost 1 base, and 0 bases had no gene match. Germline V lookup: CDR1 SGHVS, CDR2 FNYEAQ. The CDR3 totals 14 residues. The CDR3 DNA follows: TGTGCCAGCAGCTTAGGACAGGGGAACTATGGCTACACCTTC. Its translation: CASSLGQGNYGYTF.

The chain combines TRBV9 with TRBJ2-5; TRBD2 is a possible D gene (5 bases). Germline V lookup: CDR1 SGDLS, CDR2 YYNGEE. The V end lost 0 bases, the J end lost 5 bases, and 8 bases lay between the germline ends. The CDR3 is 13 amino acids. The CDR3 DNA is TGTGCCAGCAGCGTAGAGGGAGTTGAGACCCAGTACTTC. Protein product: CASSVEGVETQYF.

This clone was seen just once. The chain combines TRBV5-1 with TRBJ2-7; maybe TRBD2 (5 bases). This CDR3 is built from 15 residues. The germline gives CDR1 SGHRS, CDR2 YFSETQ. Trimming shortened V by 1 base and J by 6 bases, and 17 bases separated the two germline ends. The CDR3 region is CASSLRPGTFREQYF. The CDR3 DNA reads as TGCGCCAGCAGCTTGCGGCCGGGAACGTTCCGCGAGCAGTACTTC.

This chain joins TRBV7-9 and TRBJ2-3, with 9 bases matching TRBD1. Germline assignment: CDR1 SEHNR and CDR2 FQNEAQ (reference sequence). The CDR3 is made up of 15 amino acids. J gave up 2 bases and V 3 bases, and 3 bases lay outside the gene matches. CDR3 bases: TGTGCCAGCAGCTTGGACAGGGGAGCCACAGATACGCAGTATTTT. Its translation: CASSLDRGATDTQYF.

The chain combines TRBV5-5 with TRBJ1-2, with TRBD1 matching over 7 bases. The CDR3 has 15 amino acids. V lost 4 bases, J lost 8 bases, and 14 bases stayed unmatched. In germline, CDR1 is SGHKS, CDR2 YYEKEE (reference sequence). The CDR3 region is CASSPNPQTGLGYTF. The CDR3 DNA reads as TGTGCCAGCAGCCCCAACCCCCAGACAGGGCTCGGCTACACCTTC.

The chain combines TRBV27 with TRBJ2-7; 7 bases line up with TRBD1. CDR1 is MNHEY and CDR2 is SMNVEV in the germline V gene (reference sequence). This CDR3 contains 12 residues. J lost 1 base, V lost 8 bases, and 2 bases had no gene match. CDR3 DNA: TGTGCCAGCCGGGACAGTTCCTACGAGCAGTACTTC. Translation gives CASRDSSYEQYF.

The rearrangement joins TRBV25-1 to TRBJ2-7; D might be TRBD2 (5 bases). Deletions cut 8 bases from V and 4 bases from J, with 18 bases between. Germline V gene lookup returns CDR1 MGHDK and CDR2 SYGVNS. The CDR3 covers 14 residues. The CDR3, as DNA: TGTGCCAGCGCTCCCCGGACGGGAACTTACGAGCAGTACTTC. Amino acids: CASAPRTGTYEQYF.

The chain joins TRBV4-1 to TRBJ1-1; D unclear. The V end lost 3 bases, the J end lost 2 bases, and 7 bases lay between the germline ends. The CDR3 totals 13 residues. Germline assignment: CDR1 MGHRA and CDR2 YSYEKL. The CDR3 is CASSQAHNTEAFF. The CDR3 bases are TGCGCCAGCAGCCAGGCCCACAACACTGAAGCTTTCTTT.

The rearrangement links TRBV11-2 to TRBJ2-7, with D maybe TRBD1 (5 bases). The CDR3 has 10 residues. The germline V gene encodes CDR1 SGHAT and CDR2 FQNNGV. The V end lost 8 bases, the J end lost 7 bases, and 9 bases lay between the germline ends. Here the CDR3 reads CASGHREQYF. The DNA of the CDR3 is TGTGCCAGCGGGCACAGGGAGCAGTACTTC. Filled out from reference TRBV11-2 and TRBJ2-7, the complete variable domain reads EAGVAQSPRYKIIEKRQSVAFWCNPISGHATLYWYQQILGQGPKLLIQFQNNGVVDDSQLPKDRFSAERLKGVDSTLKIQPAKLEDSAVYLCASGHREQYFGPGTRLTVT.

The chain employs TRBV6-1 and TRBJ1-2; weak D call: TRBD1 (5 bases). Germline V gene lookup returns CDR1 MNHNS and CDR2 SASEGT. V was trimmed by 3 bases and J by 8 bases, leaving 10 bases between them. CDR3 size: 12 residues. In DNA, the CDR3 is TGTGCCAGCAGTGATCAGGGTTGGGGCTACACCTTC. It yields the protein CASSDQGWGYTF.

The chain joins TRBV7-9 to TRBJ2-3; no clear D gene. The CDR3 sequence is 15 residues long. Looked up from germline, CDR1 is SEHNR and CDR2 is FQNEAQ (reference sequence). Trimming removed 6 bases at V and 2 bases at J, with 15 bases between. The CDR3 sequence is CASSFYGLDTDTQYF. Here the CDR3 DNA reads TGTGCCAGCAGTTTCTACGGCCTAGACACAGATACGCAGTATTTT.

The chain couples TRBV6-7 to TRBJ2-1; no reliable D call. Being an ORF, TRBV6-7 has a function that is uncertain. The CDR3 contains 13 residues. The V end lost 3 bases, the J end lost 7 bases, and 10 bases lay between the germline ends. In DNA, the CDR3 is TGTGCCAGCAGTTATAAGCCCCAAAATGAGCAGTTCTTC. It is translated as CASSYKPQNEQFF.

This clone was seen more than once but under ten times. The rearrangement joins TRBV29-1 to TRBJ2-7, with D unresolved. In germline, CDR1 is SQVTM, CDR2 ANQGSEA. This CDR3 spans 13 amino acids. V shed 0 bases and J shed 9 bases, with 15 bases lying between them. CDR3 loop: CSVEDHHPGGQYF. The CDR3, as DNA: TGCAGCGTTGAAGATCACCACCCCGGCGGGCAGTACTTC.

This clone came up once. The genes are TRBV30 and TRBJ2-5; 9 bases fit TRBD1. The DNA end favors TRBJ2-7, so the J call may be wrong. The CDR3 spans 14 residues. Germline V gene sequence: CDR1 GTSNPN, CDR2 SVGIG (reference sequence). This CDR3 is CAWSEGQGVYEQYF. DNA for the CDR3: TGTGCCTGGAGCGAGGGACAGGGCGTATACGAGCAGTACTTC.

The chain links TRBV7-8 to TRBJ2-1; D not certain. The CDR3 runs 11 residues. V was clipped by 5 bases and J by 10 bases, with 9 bases between them. Germline CDR1 and CDR2: SGHVS and FQNEAQ. The chain's CDR3 is CASSEDGEQFF. The CDR3 nucleotides read TGTGCCAGCAGCGAAGACGGCGAGCAGTTCTTC.

The rearrangement uses TRBV6-5 and TRBJ2-7; a possible D gene is TRBD2 (6 bases). The germline V and J ends were trimmed by 3 bases and 5 bases, with 17 bases remaining between them. The germline V gene encodes CDR1 MNHEY and CDR2 SVGAGI. This CDR3 region has 15 residues. The CDR3 sequence is CASSYATSGVHEQYF. Here the CDR3 DNA reads TGTGCCAGCAGTTATGCGACATCGGGGGTCCACGAGCAGTACTTC.

To note about this clone: An end of the junction differs from the germline gene, which may be a read error. The genes are TRBV10-3 and TRBJ2-3; D perhaps matches TRBD1 (7 bases). This CDR3 has 17 amino acids. Germline CDR1 reads ENHRY; CDR2 reads SYGVKD. The CDR3 DNA reads TGTGCCAGCAGTTCCTGGGACAGTGGGACTAGCACAGATACGCAGTATTTT. The encoded protein is CASSSWDSGTSTDTQYF.

The CDR3 sequence: CSVEYILSSYNEQFF. The CDR3 region has the DNA TGCAGCGTTGAGTACATACTGAGCTCCTACAATGAGCAGTTCTTC. This chain connects TRBV29-1 to TRBJ2-1, with no clear D. The V gene lost 3 bases and the J gene lost 0 bases, with 12 bases spanning the gap. Germline loops: CDR1 SQVTM, CDR2 ANQGSEA. The CDR3 extends over 15 amino acids.

The DNA of the CDR3 is TGTGCTAGTGGTCCTTGGGACGCCATGACCTATGGCTACACCTTC. Residues: CASGPWDAMTYGYTF. The V gene is TRBV12-5, the J gene TRBJ1-2; tentatively, D is TRBD1 (5 bases). This CDR3 contains 15 residues. The germline CDR1 and CDR2 sequences are LGHNT and FRNRAP. V gave up 5 bases and J gave up 4 bases, with 17 bases separating them. Looking up the rest from reference TRBV12-5 and TRBJ1-2 gives the full variable domain: DARVTQTPRHKVTEMGQEVTMRCQPILGHNTVFWYRQTMMQGLELLAYFRNRAPLDDSGMPKDRFSAEMPDATLATLKIQPSEPRDSAVYFCASGPWDAMTYGYTFGSGTRLTVV.

The V call is TRBV29-1, the J call TRBJ2-3; D is tentatively TRBD1 or TRBD2 (5 bases each). This CDR3 comprises 13 residues. CDR1 is SQVTM, CDR2 ANQGSEA, per germline. Trimming left V 6 bases short and J 2 bases short, with 12 bases between. The CDR3: CSVWGGHTDTQYF. The CDR3 DNA reads TGCAGCGTGTGGGGCGGGCACACAGATACGCAGTATTTT.

The genes are TRBV4-1 and TRBJ2-2; 8 bases align to TRBD1. Looked up from germline, CDR1 is MGHRA and CDR2 is YSYEKL. V lost 1 base, J lost 2 bases, and 0 bases stayed unmatched. CDR3 length: 15 residues. This CDR3 is CASSQAGGNTGELFF. CDR3 in DNA: TGCGCCAGCAGCCAAGCAGGGGGCAACACCGGGGAGCTGTTTTTT.

This clone appeared once. The sample has other DNA sequences that encode this CDR3 too. V is TRBV4-1 and J is TRBJ2-3; D uncertain. The CDR3 sequence is 14 residues long. The germline V and J ends were trimmed by 1 base and 0 bases, with 5 bases remaining between them. Germline lookup yields CDR1 MGHRA and CDR2 YSYEKL. CDR3 amino acids: CASSQGVSTDTQYF. The CDR3 nucleotides are TGCGCCAGCAGCCAAGGGGTTAGCACAGATACGCAGTATTTT.

The genes are TRBV7-9 and TRBJ2-3, with 11 nucleotides matching TRBD2. The CDR3 spans 16 residues. V shed 1 base, J shed 5 bases, and the junction held 5 bases outside the gene matches. Germline V gives CDR1 SEHNR, CDR2 FQNEAQ (reference sequence). The CDR3 loop reads CASSLVAGGPVDTQYF. CDR3 nucleotides: TGTGCCAGCAGCTTAGTAGCGGGGGGGCCGGTAGATACGCAGTATTTT.

This sequence joins TRBV28 and TRBJ2-7, with 7 bases lining up with TRBD1. The ends lost 2 bases at V and 0 bases at J; junction bases unmatched: 10. This CDR3 comprises 17 residues. Per the germline V gene, CDR1 is MDHEN and CDR2 is SYDVKM. This chain's CDR3 is CASSLAQRGLSSYEQYF. In DNA, the CDR3 is TGTGCCAGCAGTTTAGCCCAGAGGGGGCTAAGCTCCTACGAGCAGTACTTC.

The rearrangement uses TRBV19 and TRBJ2-3; 8 nucleotides line up with TRBD2. V lost 10 bases and J lost 4; bases outside the gene matches: 10. The length of the CDR3 is 14 residues. Germline CDR1 is LNHDA and CDR2 is SQIVND (reference sequence). CDR3 sequence: CATLNGGDADTQYF. The DNA of the CDR3 is TGTGCCACCTTAAACGGGGGGGACGCAGATACGCAGTATTTT. Using reference TRBV19 and TRBJ2-3 for the parts outside the CDR3, the full variable domain is DGGITQSPKYLFRKEGQNVTLSCEQNLNHDAMYWYRQDPGQGLRLIYYSQIVNDFQKGDIAEGYSVSREKKESFPLTVTSAQKNPTAFYLCATLNGGDADTQYFGPGTRLTVL.

The J gene is TRBJ1-2, the V gene TRBV14; 9 positions match TRBD1. This CDR3 region has 13 residues. V lost 5 bases, J lost 6 bases, and 4 bases stayed unmatched. Germline CDR1 SGHDN, CDR2 FVKESK. The CDR3 region has the DNA TGTGCCAGCAGCTTCCGGGACAGGGATGGCTACACCTTC. Its protein is CASSFRDRDGYTF.

This clone was seen only once. The CDR3 nucleotides read TGTGCCAGCAGCTTGGCCGGGGAAAGCTACGAGCAGTACTTC. Translating gives CASSLAGESYEQYF. The chain has TRBV5-4 and TRBJ2-7, with D perhaps matching TRBD2 (5 bases). The CDR3 loop spans 14 amino acids. The V gene's germline CDR1 is SGHNT and CDR2 YYREEE (reference sequence). Trimming pared 0 bases from V and 3 bases from J, leaving 10 bases between.